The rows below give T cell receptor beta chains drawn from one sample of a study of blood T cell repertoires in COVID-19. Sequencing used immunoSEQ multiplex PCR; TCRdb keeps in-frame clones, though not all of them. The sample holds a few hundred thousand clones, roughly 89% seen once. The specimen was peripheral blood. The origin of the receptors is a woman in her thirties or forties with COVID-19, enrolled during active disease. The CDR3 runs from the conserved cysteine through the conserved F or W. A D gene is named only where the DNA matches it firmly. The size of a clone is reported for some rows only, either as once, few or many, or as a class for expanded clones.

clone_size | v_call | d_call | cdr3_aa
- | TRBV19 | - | CATFMPGGVEAFF
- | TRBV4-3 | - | CASSQDRATSSYNEQFF
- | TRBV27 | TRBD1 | CASRGTAGNTEAFF
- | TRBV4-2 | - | CASSRQRQAVPGELFF
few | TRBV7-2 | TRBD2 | CASSLVGTSGAFTDTQYF
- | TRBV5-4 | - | CAIRAQNTGELFF
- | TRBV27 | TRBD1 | CASSSWDRATDTQYF
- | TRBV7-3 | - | CASSLTQKDTQYF
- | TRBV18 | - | CASSPPAGVDQPQHF
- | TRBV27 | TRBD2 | CASSLSGLAGPHSYEQYF
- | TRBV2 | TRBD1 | CASSRTGTYNEQFF
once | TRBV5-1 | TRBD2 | CASSLVVRTSGGPNNEQFF
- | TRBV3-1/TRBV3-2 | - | CASSQDSKTQYF
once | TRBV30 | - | CAWTGTKNIQYF
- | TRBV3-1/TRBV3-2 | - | CASSQDPLSYEQYF
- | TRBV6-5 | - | CASILTEAGELFF
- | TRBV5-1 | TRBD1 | CASSLAEGAAETQYF
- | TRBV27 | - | CASSSNTEAFF
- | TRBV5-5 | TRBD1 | CASSFAGGGLQPQHF
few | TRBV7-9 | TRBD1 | CASSLEQGAEAFF
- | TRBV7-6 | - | CASSPQARGLQPQHF
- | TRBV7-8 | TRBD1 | CASSNGTGGYQPQHF
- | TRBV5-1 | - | CASSPPLTLNTEAFF
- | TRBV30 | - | CAWSGLTQPQHF
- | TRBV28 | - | CASGRRTGIGYTF
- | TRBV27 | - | CASSLYGAGLEQHYGYTF
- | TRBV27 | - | CASSRVGAYEQYF
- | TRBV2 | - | CASTHRLTGGTGNTIYF
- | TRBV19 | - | CASSISGLLNTEAFF